This T cell receptor (beta chain) was profiled in a study of T-cell memory formation after mild COVID-19. One entry per CDR3 protein results from TCRdb running MiXCR on the 5' RACE reads. The sample has 400,000 or so distinct CDR3 sequences, around 20% seen once; the top ten hold roughly 8%. This clonotype was seen many times. What it binds is unknown. The trim removed 4 bases at V and 1 base at J, leaving 3 bases unmatched. In germline, CDR1 is LGHDT, CDR2 YNNKEL (reference sequence). CDR3 length: 15 residues. The study, taken as a whole, reports: Clones from the second wave (peaking day 37) had unconfirmed SARS-CoV-2 specificity. The CD4+ clones that contracted clustered mainly within CM and EM, and the CD8+ clones concentrated in EMRA. Clones that got smaller from day 15 to 85 had even CD4/CD8, while clones growing later tipped toward CD4+.

This sequence was found in an adult woman who had mild COVID-19 (a few samples of this study predate the infection). Cell type and time point are not known. This chain uses TRBV3-1 with TRBJ2-7; 11 positions agree with TRBD2. The sequenced sample consisted of PBMCs or a T cell subset sorted from them (not recorded which). This CDR3 is CASSRSGGESYEQYF. The DNA for the CDR3 is TGTGCCAGCAGCCGTAGCGGGGGGGAATCCTACGAGCAGTACTTC.